This T cell receptor beta chain was obtained from a study of post-analysis software for immune sequencing data. Whole-study results and caveats: In patients, TRBV5-6, TRBV5-1 and TRBV20-1 belonged to 4 or 5 TRBV segments found more frequently than in controls. Relative to controls, patients with multiple sclerosis showed significantly lower normalized Chao1 diversity.

Of note for this clonotype: The antigen is undetermined. One end of the junction is discordant with germline, which a read error may explain.

Unique molecular identifiers had been added to the TCR beta cDNA libraries. T cells numbering about 0.85 to 10 million yielded cDNA molecules that totaled some 500,000. TCRdb processed the PCR reads anew with MiXCR; each CDR3 protein has one entry. The data show about 460,000 distinct CDR3 sequences, over 35% seen once. This CDR3 spans 12 amino acids. CDR1 SGHDN and CDR2 FVKESK come from the germline V gene. The clonotype originates from a girl between 10 and 17 years old with multiple sclerosis. The chain recombines TRBV14 with TRBJ2-1; D ambiguous. Sequencing was performed on blood. The CDR3 loop is CASSQEVNGQFF. In nucleotides, the CDR3 is TGTGCCAGCAGCCAAGAGGTGAATGGGCAGTTCTTC.